The 26 T cell receptor beta chains reported below all come from one sample, sequenced in a study of cytomegalovirus exposure and HLA in healthy donors. The PCR ran on 60 Vbeta and 13 Jbeta primers. Only in-frame clones appear in the TCRdb table, and some are missing; sequencing was by immunoSEQ multiplex PCR. The sample records fewer than 200,000 clones, about 78% being singletons. Material: PBMCs. The receptors derive from a man aged 55 to 70 in good health and CMV-seronegative.

The CDR3 coding sequence is TGTGCCAGTACCCAAGCCGGGACAGGGGGTTTTCAGCCCCAGCATTTT. As protein: CASTQAGTGGFQPQHF. The rearrangement links TRBV19 to TRBJ1-5, with TRBD1 matching over 11 bases. This CDR3 region has 16 residues. Trimming cost V 7 bases and J 6 bases; bases outside gene matches: 11. CDR1 and CDR2 from the germline V gene are LNHDA and SQIVND (reference sequence).

This clone was observed a single time. The chain links TRBV29-1 to TRBJ2-5; TRBD1 matches 9 bases. CDR3 length equals 15 residues. Germline CDR1 is SQVTM and CDR2 is ANQGSEA. The trim removed 0 bases at V and 6 bases at J, leaving 8 bases unmatched. The CDR3 reads CSVEDQGTGWKTQYF. CDR3 sequence (DNA): TGCAGCGTTGAAGATCAGGGGACAGGGTGGAAGACCCAGTACTTC.

The genes are TRBV30 and TRBJ2-1; D remains unclear. CDR3 length equals 14 residues. Germline V gene lookup returns CDR1 GTSNPN and CDR2 SVGIG (reference sequence). Trimming took 0 bases from V and 3 from J, leaving 9 bases between them. The DNA of the CDR3 is TGTGCCTGGAGTGTATGGCAAGACTACAATGAGCAGTTCTTC. It codes for CAWSVWQDYNEQFF.

This chain joins TRBV9 and TRBJ1-1; D is uncertain. V was trimmed by 5 bases and J by 0 bases, leaving 11 bases between them. Germline CDR1 is SGDLS and CDR2 is YYNGEE. The CDR3 length is 14 residues. Here the CDR3 reads CASRPEVMNTEAFF. In DNA form, the CDR3 reads TGTGCCAGCAGACCCGAGGTCATGAACACTGAAGCTTTCTTT.

J is TRBJ1-6 and V is TRBV5-1; possible D gene TRBD1, 6 bases. CDR3 length equals 15 residues. CDR1 is SGHRS, CDR2 YFSETQ, per germline. The V and J ends lost 0 bases and 6 bases respectively, with 10 bases between them. The CDR3 bases are TGCGCCAGCAGCTTGGACAGGGTTGGTAATTCACCCCTCCACTTT. It codes for CASSLDRVGNSPLHF.

This sequence joins TRBV7-2 and TRBJ1-2, with TRBD1 matching 8 bases. With V trimmed by 1 base and J by 4 bases, 5 bases remained unmatched. The CDR3 spans 15 residues. Germline lookup yields CDR1 SGHTA and CDR2 FQGNSA. CDR3 DNA: TGTGCCAGCAGCTTAGGGGCAGGGGGCTTCTATGGCTACACCTTC. This gives the protein CASSLGAGGFYGYTF. Full variable domain (outside the CDR3, taken from reference TRBV7-2 and TRBJ1-2): GAGVSQSPSNKVTEKGKDVELRCDPISGHTALYWYRQSLGQGLEFLIYFQGNSAPDKSGLPSDRFSAERTGGSVSTLTIQRTQQEDSAVYLCASSLGAGGFYGYTFGSGTRLTVV.

The CDR3 loop is CASSYAQGGQPQHF. In nucleotides, the CDR3 is TGTGCCAGCAGTTACGCGCAGGGGGGCCAGCCCCAGCATTTT. The chain has TRBV6-6 and TRBJ1-5; 7 bases fit TRBD1. V lost 2 bases, J lost 7 bases, and 5 bases stayed unmatched. Germline assignment: CDR1 MNHNY and CDR2 SVGAGI (reference sequence). CDR3 size: 14 residues.

V gene TRBV6-1 combines with J gene TRBJ2-2; 9 nucleotides agree with TRBD2. There are 14 residues in the CDR3. J lost 6 bases, V lost 11 bases, and 10 bases had no gene match. CDR1 and CDR2 (germline): MNHNS, SASEGT. The CDR3 DNA sequence: TGTGCCTGCACGCCGGGACTAGCATCCGGGGAGCTGTTTTTT. Its protein product is CACTPGLASGELFF.

The chain has TRBV4-3 and TRBJ2-1, with 10 bases fitting TRBD2. From germline, CDR1 is LGHNA and CDR2 YSLEER. The length of the CDR3 is 15 residues. The V segment lost 3 bases and the J segment 6 bases; nucleotides outside the gene matches: 5. The DNA of the CDR3 is TGCGCCAGCAGCCAGGGGACTAGCGCGATCAATGAGCAGTTCTTC. Translation: CASSQGTSAINEQFF.

This clone was counted a single time. Here the CDR3 DNA reads TGTGCCAGCAGCTTAGGAACAGGGGGCGAAAAACTGTTTTTT. Translated: CASSLGTGGEKLFF. V is TRBV7-9 and J is TRBJ1-4; 9 nucleotides line up with TRBD1. Germline CDR1 is SEHNR and CDR2 is FQNEAQ (reference sequence). The CDR3 has 14 amino acids. V shed 1 base, J shed 8 bases, and the junction held 2 bases outside the gene matches.

The genes are TRBV27 and TRBJ1-1, with 9 bases lining up with TRBD1. The CDR3 has 13 residues. The germline CDR1 and CDR2 sequences are MNHEY and SMNVEV (reference sequence). J lost 10 bases, V lost 0 bases, and 3 bases had no gene match. Here the CDR3 reads CASSLSGQGSAFF. CDR3 bases: TGTGCCAGCAGTTTATCGGGACAGGGTTCAGCTTTCTTT.

The rearrangement uses TRBV7-2 and TRBJ2-1; D not resolved. Germline CDR1 and CDR2: SGHTA and FQGNSA. The CDR3 is 12 residues long. The germline V and J ends were trimmed by 4 bases and 8 bases, with 9 bases remaining between them. CDR3 amino acids: CASSSPRDEQFF. The CDR3 region has the DNA TGTGCCAGCAGCTCCCCCCGGGATGAGCAGTTCTTC.

This chain links TRBV19 with TRBJ1-5; a possible D gene is TRBD1 (5 bases). Germline V CDR1 and CDR2: LNHDA, SQIVND (reference sequence). Between the trimmed V and J ends, which lost 5 bases and 0 bases, there was a span of 11 bases. The CDR3 covers 15 residues. CDR3 protein: CASSLRDTSNQPQHF. CDR3 DNA: TGTGCCAGTAGTCTCAGGGATACTAGCAATCAGCCCCAGCATTTT.

The V gene is TRBV19, the J gene TRBJ1-5, with D unclear. The CDR3 sequence is 15 residues long. V gave up 3 bases and J gave up 0 bases, with 9 bases separating them. Germline V CDR1 and CDR2: LNHDA, SQIVND (reference sequence). Here the CDR3 reads CASSIWGDSNQPQHF. In nucleotides, the CDR3 is TGTGCCAGTAGTATTTGGGGAGATAGCAATCAGCCCCAGCATTTT.

The V call is TRBV9, the J call TRBJ2-5; 9 nucleotides agree with TRBD2. The V segment lost 4 bases and the J segment 2 bases; nucleotides outside the gene matches: 9. This CDR3 has 16 residues. In germline, CDR1 is SGDLS, CDR2 YYNGEE. The CDR3 spells CASSPQLAGGQETQYF. In DNA form, the CDR3 reads TGTGCCAGCAGCCCCCAACTAGCGGGTGGTCAAGAGACCCAGTACTTC.

The rearrangement joins TRBV7-6 to TRBJ1-6; D perhaps matches TRBD1 (5 bases). Trimming took 0 bases from V and 7 from J, leaving 7 bases between them. Germline V gene sequence: CDR1 SGHVS, CDR2 FNYEAQ. The length of the CDR3 is 14 residues. CDR3 in DNA: TGTGCCAGCAGCTTAGCCGGGGGGAATTCACCCCTCCACTTT. Encoded protein: CASSLAGGNSPLHF.

This clone was picked up one time. The chain carries TRBV6-1 and TRBJ2-1, with 11 bases lining up with TRBD2. The CDR3 has 15 amino acids. CDR1 is MNHNS, CDR2 SASEGT, per germline. The V segment lost 5 bases and the J segment 12 bases; nucleotides outside the gene matches: 12. The chain's CDR3 is CASSSPGLAEVGQFF. The CDR3 coding sequence is TGTGCCAGCAGTTCTCCGGGACTAGCGGAGGTTGGGCAGTTCTTC.

Worth noting for this clone: Other DNA sequences in this specimen translate into the identical CDR3. This chain connects TRBV29-1 to TRBJ2-7; possible D gene TRBD2, 5 bases. The CDR3 sequence is 13 residues long. Germline values: CDR1 SQVTM, CDR2 ANQGSEA. Trimming left V 6 bases short and J 0 bases short, with 12 bases between. CDR3 residues: CSVEVRDSYEQYF. CDR3 sequence (DNA): TGCAGCGTGGAGGTGAGGGACTCCTACGAGCAGTACTTC.

The V and J genes are TRBV5-8 and TRBJ1-2; D is undetermined. This CDR3 spans 13 amino acids. The germline gives CDR1 SGHTS, CDR2 YDEGEE. With 4 bases removed from V and 4 bases from J, the gap between germline ends came to 11 bases. For the CDR3, the DNA is TGTGCCAGCAGCCCCCTGAACTCCTATGGCTACACCTTC. It encodes CASSPLNSYGYTF.

This chain uses TRBV9 with TRBJ2-3; TRBD2 might be the D (5 bases). CDR1 and CDR2 from the germline V gene are SGDLS and YYNGEE. The CDR3 runs to 16 residues. Trimming cost V 3 bases and J 2 bases, with 16 bases left between them. This chain's CDR3 is CASSAELERPTDTQYF. The CDR3 nucleotides read TGTGCCAGCAGCGCAGAACTAGAGAGGCCCACAGATACGCAGTATTTT. The variable domain in full, with the rest retrieved from reference TRBV9 and TRBJ2-3, is DSGVTQTPKHLITATGQRVTLRCSPRSGDLSVYWYQQSLDQGLQFLIQYYNGEERAKGNILERFSAQQFPDLHSELNLSSLELGDSALYFCASSAELERPTDTQYFGPGTRLTVL.

The chain combines TRBV7-2 with TRBJ1-1; 8 bases line up with TRBD1. CDR3 length: 13 amino acids. V was pared by 5 bases and J by 4 bases, with 3 bases of the junction left unmatched. The V gene's germline CDR1 is SGHTA and CDR2 FQGNSA. The CDR3 here is CASSRTGFTEAFF. The CDR3, as DNA: TGTGCCAGCAGCAGGACAGGGTTCACTGAAGCTTTCTTT.

The rearrangement uses TRBV2 and TRBJ2-2; D is ambiguous. CDR3 length: 14 amino acids. V gave up 7 bases and J gave up 3 bases, with 12 bases separating them. Per germline, CDR1 SNHLY and CDR2 FYNNEI. The CDR3 sequence: CASTDTSYTGELFF. As DNA, the CDR3 is TGTGCCAGCACTGACACGAGTTACACCGGGGAGCTGTTTTTT.

The J gene is TRBJ1-3, the V gene TRBV5-1; D gene ambiguous. Between the trimmed V and J ends, which lost 4 bases and 0 bases, there was a span of 14 bases. Germline V gives CDR1 SGHRS, CDR2 YFSETQ. The CDR3 runs 16 residues. CDR3 region: CASSAGRVLSGNTIYF. The CDR3 DNA follows: TGCGCCAGCAGCGCGGGGAGGGTTCTCTCTGGAAACACCATATATTTT.

The gene calls are TRBV28 and TRBJ1-1; possible D gene TRBD1, 5 bases. Germline assignment: CDR1 MDHEN and CDR2 SYDVKM. The CDR3 is 15 residues long. Trimming removed 4 bases from V and 4 bases from J, with 16 bases in between. DNA of the CDR3: TGTGCCAGCAGTTCCGACTTTTCAGGGTTCACTGAAGCTTTCTTT. Translation: CASSSDFSGFTEAFF. Full variable domain (missing parts from reference TRBV28 and TRBJ1-1): DVKVTQSSRYLVKRTGEKVFLECVQDMDHENMFWYRQDPGLGLRLIYFSYDVKMKEKGDIPEGYSVSREKKERFSLILESASTNQTSMYLCASSSDFSGFTEAFFGQGTRLTVV.

The chain recombines TRBV27 with TRBJ1-2; 8 bases align to TRBD1. The germline gives CDR1 MNHEY, CDR2 SMNVEV (reference sequence). The CDR3 is 16 amino acids. Trimming cost V 7 bases and J 3 bases; bases outside gene matches: 13. The CDR3 bases are TGTGCCAGCAAGAGAGGAATTGAGACAGGGGACTATGGCTACACCTTC. Translated, it gives CASKRGIETGDYGYTF.

The chain carries TRBV27 and TRBJ2-5, with 10 positions matching TRBD1. Unmatched junction bases numbered 18, after V lost 7 bases and J lost 1 base. This CDR3 region has 19 residues. Germline-derived CDR1 and CDR2 are MNHEY and SMNVEV (reference sequence). The CDR3 DNA reads as TGTGCCAGCAATCAAAGGGGTCTAGACAGGGGGCGAAGCCAAGAGACCCAGTACTTC. Translated: CASNQRGLDRGRSQETQYF.